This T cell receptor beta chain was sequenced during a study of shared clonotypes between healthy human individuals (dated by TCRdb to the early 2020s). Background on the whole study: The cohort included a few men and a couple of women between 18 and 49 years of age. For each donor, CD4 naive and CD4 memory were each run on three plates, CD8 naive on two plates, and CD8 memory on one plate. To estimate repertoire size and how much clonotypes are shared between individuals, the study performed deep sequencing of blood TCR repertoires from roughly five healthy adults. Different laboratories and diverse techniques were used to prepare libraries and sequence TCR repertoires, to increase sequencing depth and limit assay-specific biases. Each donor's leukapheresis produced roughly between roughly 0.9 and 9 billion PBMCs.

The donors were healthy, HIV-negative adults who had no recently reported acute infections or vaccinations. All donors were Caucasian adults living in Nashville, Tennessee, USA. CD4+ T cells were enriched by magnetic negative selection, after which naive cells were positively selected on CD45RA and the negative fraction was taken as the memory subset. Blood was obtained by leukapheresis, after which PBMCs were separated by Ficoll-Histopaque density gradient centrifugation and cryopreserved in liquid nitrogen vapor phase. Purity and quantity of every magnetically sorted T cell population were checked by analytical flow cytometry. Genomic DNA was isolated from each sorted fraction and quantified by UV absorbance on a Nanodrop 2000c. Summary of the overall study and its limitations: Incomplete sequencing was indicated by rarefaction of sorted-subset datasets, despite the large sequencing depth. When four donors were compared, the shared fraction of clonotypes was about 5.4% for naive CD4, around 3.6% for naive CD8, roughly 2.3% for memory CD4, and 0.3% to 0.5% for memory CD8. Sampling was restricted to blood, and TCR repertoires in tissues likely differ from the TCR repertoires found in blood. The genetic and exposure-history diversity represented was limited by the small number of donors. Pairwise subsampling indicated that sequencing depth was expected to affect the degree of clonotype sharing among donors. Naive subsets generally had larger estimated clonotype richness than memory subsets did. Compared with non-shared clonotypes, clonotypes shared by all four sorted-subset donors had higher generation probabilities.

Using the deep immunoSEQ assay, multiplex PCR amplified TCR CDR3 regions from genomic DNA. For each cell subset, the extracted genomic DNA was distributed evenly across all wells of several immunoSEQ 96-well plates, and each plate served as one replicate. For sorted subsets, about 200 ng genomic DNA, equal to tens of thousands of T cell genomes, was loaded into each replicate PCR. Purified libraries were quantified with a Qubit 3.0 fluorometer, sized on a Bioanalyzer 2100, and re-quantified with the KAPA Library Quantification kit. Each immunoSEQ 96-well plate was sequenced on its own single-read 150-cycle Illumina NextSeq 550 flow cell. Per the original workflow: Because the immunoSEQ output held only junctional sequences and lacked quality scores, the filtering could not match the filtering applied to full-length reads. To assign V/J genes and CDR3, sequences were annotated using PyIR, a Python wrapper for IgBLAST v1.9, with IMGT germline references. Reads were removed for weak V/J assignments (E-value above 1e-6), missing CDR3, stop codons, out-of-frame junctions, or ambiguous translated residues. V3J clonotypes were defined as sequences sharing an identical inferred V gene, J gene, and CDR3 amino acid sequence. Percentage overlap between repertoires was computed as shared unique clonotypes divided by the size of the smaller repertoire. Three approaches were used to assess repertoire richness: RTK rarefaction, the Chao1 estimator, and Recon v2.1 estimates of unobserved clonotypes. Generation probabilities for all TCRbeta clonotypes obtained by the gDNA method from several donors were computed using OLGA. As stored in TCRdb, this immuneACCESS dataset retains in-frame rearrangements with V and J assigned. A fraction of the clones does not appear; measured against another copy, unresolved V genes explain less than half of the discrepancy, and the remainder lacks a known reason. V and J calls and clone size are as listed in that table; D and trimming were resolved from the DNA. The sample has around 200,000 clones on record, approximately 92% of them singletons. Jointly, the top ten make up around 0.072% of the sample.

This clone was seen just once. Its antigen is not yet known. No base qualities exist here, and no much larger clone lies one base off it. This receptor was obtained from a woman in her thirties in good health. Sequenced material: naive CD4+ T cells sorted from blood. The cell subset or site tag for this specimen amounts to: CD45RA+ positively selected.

The nucleotides are TGCGCCAGCAGCTTCGGACTAGCGGGAGGTGAGCAGTTCTTC. Protein translation: CASSFGLAGGEQFF. The rearrangement combines TRBV5-1 with TRBJ2-1; the central 14 bases match TRBD2. CDR1 and CDR2 are read off the germline V gene as SGHRS and YFSETQ. Spanning cysteine to phenylalanine, the CDR3 consists of 14 amino acids. Only CDR3 DNA remains: 42 bases, in frame from the first base. Trimming takes 2 bases off V and 9 bases off J; junction bases not matched to a gene: 1.